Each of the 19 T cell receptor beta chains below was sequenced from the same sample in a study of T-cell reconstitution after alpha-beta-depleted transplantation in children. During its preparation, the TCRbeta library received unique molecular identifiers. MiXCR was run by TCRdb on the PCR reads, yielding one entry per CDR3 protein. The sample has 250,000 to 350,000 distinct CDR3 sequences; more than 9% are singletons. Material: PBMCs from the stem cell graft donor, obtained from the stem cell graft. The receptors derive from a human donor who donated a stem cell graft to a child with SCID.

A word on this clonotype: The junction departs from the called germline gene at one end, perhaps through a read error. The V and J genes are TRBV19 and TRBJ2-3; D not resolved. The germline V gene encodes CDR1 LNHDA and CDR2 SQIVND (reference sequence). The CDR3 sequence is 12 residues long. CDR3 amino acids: CANSIVEDTQYF. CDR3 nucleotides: TGTGCCAATAGTATAGTTGAAGATACGCAGTATTTT.

Here the CDR3 reads CASSFQEGNTIYF. The CDR3 region has the DNA TGTGCCAGCAGTTTCCAGGAAGGAAACACCATATATTTT. The chain combines TRBV12-3 or TRBV12-4 with TRBJ1-3; D call uncertain. V lost 3 bases to trimming and J lost 4 bases, with 7 bases between them. This CDR3 spans 13 amino acids.

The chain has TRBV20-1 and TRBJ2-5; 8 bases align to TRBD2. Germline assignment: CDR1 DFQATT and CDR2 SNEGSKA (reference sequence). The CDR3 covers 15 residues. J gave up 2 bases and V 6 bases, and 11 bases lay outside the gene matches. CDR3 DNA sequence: TGCAGTGCCTTCGGGGGGGGGGCCGGGCAAGAGACCCAGTACTTC. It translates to CSAFGGGAGQETQYF.

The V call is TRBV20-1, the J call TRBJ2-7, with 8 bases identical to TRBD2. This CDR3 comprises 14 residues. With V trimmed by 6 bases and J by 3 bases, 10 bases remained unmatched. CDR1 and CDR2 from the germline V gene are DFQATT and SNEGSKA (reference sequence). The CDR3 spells CSAPRGGANYEQYF. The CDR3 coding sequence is TGCAGTGCCCCCCGGGGGGGGGCTAACTACGAGCAGTACTTC.

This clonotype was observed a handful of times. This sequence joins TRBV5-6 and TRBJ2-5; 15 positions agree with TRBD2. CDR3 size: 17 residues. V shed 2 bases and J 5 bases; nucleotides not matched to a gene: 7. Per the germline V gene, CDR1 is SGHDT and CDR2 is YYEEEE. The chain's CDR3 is CASSLKGLAGGPETQYF. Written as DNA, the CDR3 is TGTGCCAGCAGCTTAAAAGGACTAGCGGGGGGGCCCGAGACCCAGTACTTC.

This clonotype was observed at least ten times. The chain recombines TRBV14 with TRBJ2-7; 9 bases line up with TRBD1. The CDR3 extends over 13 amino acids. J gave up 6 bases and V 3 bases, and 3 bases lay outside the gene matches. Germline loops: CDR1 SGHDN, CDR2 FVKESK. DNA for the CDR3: TGTGCCAGCAGCCATCCGGGACAGGGCGAGCAGTACTTC. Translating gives CASSHPGQGEQYF.

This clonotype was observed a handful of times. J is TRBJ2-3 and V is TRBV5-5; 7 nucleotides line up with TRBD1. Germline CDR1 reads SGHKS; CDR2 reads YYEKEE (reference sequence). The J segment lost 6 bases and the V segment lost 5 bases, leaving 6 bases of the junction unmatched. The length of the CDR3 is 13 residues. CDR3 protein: CASRHTGADTQYF. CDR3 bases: TGTGCCAGCAGGCATACAGGGGCCGATACGCAGTATTTT.

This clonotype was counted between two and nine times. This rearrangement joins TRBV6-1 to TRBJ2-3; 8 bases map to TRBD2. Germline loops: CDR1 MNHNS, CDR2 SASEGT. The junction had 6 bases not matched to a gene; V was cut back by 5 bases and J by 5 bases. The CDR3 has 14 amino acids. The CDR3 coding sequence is TGTGCCAGCAGTCCCGGGGGGGCGGTAGATACGCAGTATTTT. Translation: CASSPGGAVDTQYF.

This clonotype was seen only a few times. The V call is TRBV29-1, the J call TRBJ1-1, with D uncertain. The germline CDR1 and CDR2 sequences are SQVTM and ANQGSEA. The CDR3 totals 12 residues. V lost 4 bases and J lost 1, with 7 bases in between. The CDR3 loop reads CSVGKANTEAFF. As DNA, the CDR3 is TGCAGCGTTGGTAAAGCGAACACTGAAGCTTTCTTT.

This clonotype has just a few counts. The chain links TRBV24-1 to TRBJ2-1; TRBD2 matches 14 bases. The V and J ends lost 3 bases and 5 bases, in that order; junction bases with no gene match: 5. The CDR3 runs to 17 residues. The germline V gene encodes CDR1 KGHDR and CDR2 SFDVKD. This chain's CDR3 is CATSDARTSGGNNEQFF. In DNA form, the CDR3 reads TGTGCCACCAGTGATGCCAGGACTAGCGGGGGGAACAATGAGCAGTTCTTC.

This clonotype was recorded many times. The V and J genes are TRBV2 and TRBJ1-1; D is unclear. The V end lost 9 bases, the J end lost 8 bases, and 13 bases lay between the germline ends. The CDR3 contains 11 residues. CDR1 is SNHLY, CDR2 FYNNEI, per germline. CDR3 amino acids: CARGRGREAFF. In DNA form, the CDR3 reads TGTGCCAGAGGACGTGGCAGGGAAGCTTTCTTT.

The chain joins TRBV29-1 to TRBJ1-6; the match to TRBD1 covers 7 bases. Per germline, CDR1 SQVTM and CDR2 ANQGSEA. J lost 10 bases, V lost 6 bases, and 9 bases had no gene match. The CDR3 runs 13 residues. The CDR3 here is CSVRQGAVSPLHF. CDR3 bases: TGCAGCGTCCGACAGGGTGCGGTCTCACCCCTCCACTTT.

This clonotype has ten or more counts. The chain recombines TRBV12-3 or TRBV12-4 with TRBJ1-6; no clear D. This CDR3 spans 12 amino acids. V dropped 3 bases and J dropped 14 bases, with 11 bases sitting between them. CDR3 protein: CASSFPKLALHF. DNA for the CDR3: TGTGCCAGCAGTTTCCCAAAGTTGGCCCTCCACTTT.

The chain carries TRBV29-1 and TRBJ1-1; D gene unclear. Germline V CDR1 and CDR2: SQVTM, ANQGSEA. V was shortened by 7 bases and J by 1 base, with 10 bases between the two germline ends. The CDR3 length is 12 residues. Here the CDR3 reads CSAGRQNTEAFF. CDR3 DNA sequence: TGCAGCGCCGGACGGCAGAACACTGAAGCTTTCTTT. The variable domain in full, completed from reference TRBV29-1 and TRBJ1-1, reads SAVISQKPSRDICQRGTSLTIQCQVDSQVTMMFWYRQQPGQSLTLIATANQGSEATYESGFVIDKFPISRPNLTFSTLTVSNMSPEDSSIYLCSAGRQNTEAFFGQGTRLTVV.

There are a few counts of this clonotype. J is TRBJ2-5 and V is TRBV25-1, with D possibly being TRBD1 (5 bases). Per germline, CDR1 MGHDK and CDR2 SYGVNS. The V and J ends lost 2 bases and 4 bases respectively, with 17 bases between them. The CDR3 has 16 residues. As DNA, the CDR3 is TGTGCCAGCAGTGAACCCTCCTTCGCAGGGCGAGAGACCCAGTACTTC. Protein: CASSEPSFAGRETQYF.

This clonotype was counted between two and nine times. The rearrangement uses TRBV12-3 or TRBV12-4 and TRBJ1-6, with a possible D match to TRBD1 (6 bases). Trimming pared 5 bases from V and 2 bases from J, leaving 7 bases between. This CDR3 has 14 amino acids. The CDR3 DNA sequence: TGTGCCAGCAGTGGACAGACCTATAATTCACCCCTCCACTTT. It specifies CASSGQTYNSPLHF.

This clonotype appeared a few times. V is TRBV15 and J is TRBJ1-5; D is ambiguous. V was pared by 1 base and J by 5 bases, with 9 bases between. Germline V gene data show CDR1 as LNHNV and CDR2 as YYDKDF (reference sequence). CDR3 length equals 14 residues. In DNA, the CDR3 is TGTGCCACCAGCAGAGGGGAGACGGATCAGCCCCAGCATTTT. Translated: CATSRGETDQPQHF.

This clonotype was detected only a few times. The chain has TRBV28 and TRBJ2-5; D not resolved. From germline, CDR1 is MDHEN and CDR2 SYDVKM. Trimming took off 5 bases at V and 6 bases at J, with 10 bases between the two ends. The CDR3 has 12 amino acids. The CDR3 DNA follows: TGTGCCAGCAGTAAAGCCCCCCAGACCCAGTACTTC. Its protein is CASSKAPQTQYF.

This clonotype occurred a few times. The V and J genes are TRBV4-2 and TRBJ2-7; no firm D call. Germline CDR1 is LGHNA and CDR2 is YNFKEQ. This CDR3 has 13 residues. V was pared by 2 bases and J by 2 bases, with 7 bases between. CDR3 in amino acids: CASSQILTYEQYF. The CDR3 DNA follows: TGTGCCAGCAGCCAAATATTAACCTACGAGCAGTACTTC.